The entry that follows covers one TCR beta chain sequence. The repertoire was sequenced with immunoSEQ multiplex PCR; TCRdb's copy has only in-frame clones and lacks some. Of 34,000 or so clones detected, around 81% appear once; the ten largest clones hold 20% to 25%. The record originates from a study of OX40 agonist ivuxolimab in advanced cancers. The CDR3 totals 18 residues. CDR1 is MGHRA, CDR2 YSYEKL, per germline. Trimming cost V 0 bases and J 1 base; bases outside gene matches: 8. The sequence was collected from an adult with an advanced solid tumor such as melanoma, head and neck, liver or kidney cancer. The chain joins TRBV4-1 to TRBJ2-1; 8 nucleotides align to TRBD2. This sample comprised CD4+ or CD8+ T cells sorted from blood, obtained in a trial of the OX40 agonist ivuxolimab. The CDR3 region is CASSQDANQRGSYNEQFF. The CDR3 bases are TGCGCCAGCAGCCAAGATGCGAATCAGCGGGGGTCCTACAATGAGCAGTTCTTC.